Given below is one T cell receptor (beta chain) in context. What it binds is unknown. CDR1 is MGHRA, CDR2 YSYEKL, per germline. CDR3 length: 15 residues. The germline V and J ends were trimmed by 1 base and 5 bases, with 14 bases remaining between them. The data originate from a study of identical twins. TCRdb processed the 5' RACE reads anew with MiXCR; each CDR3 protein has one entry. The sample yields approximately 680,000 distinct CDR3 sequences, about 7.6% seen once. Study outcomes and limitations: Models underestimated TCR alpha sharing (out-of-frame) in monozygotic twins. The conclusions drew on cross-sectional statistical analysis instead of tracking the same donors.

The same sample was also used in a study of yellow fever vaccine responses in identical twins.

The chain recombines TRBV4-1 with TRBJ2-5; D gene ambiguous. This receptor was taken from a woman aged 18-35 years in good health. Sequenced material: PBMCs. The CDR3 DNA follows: TGCGCCAGCAGCCAAGGTGCAGGTGGGATTGAGACCCAGTACTTC. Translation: CASSQGAGGIETQYF.